This is a list of T cell receptor beta chains from one sample in a study of T cell repertoires in cytomegalovirus infection. TCRdb reprocessed the reads via MiXCR and lists one record per CDR3 protein. Altogether almost 500,000 distinct CDR3 sequences are present, about 11% being singletons, with the ten largest covering roughly a tenth. Sample: PBMCs. The source is a human donor in good health (CMV status not recorded). Some clones in this sample may be carry-over from other donors' samples. CDR3s include the opening cysteine and the closing phenylalanine or tryptophan. Part of the rows lack a size; the others show once, few, many or a class for expanded clones.

v_call	j_call	clone_size	cdr3_aa
TRBV28	TRBJ2-1	many	CASSFGTGRQFF
TRBV19	TRBJ1-1	many	CASIDRDVEAFF
TRBV5-1	TRBJ2-7	few	CASSALAGGHNEQYF
TRBV18	TRBJ1-1	-	CASSSSQSGTGGIEAFF
TRBV4-2	TRBJ2-5	many	CASSQDLQGGGRQETQYF
TRBV7-9	TRBJ1-1	many	CAIVVPSTEAFF
TRBV20-1	TRBJ2-5	few	CSAEDRVQETQYF
TRBV7-3	TRBJ2-1	many	CASSLGFAGDYNEQFF
TRBV12-3/TRBV12-4	TRBJ2-3	many	CASSLAKGLAGGDTQYF
TRBV6-2/TRBV6-3	TRBJ2-3	-	CASSYRAGQSTDTQYF
TRBV19	TRBJ2-2	few	CASTDLRRGSTGELFF
TRBV6-1	TRBJ2-3	many	CASSGGISTDTQYF
TRBV7-2	TRBJ1-5	many	CASSPDANQPQHF
TRBV14	TRBJ1-1	many	CASSQGGTGFNEAFF
TRBV6-6	TRBJ1-1	-	CASGSQQGWNTEAFF
TRBV11-2	TRBJ2-5	many	CASSSDRVEYQETQYF